This T cell receptor (beta chain) came from a study of post-analysis software for immune sequencing data. Study at large: As for disease course, relapsing-remitting, secondary progressive and progressive-relapsing multiple sclerosis were all included. Study-level results: Strong co-clustering by F measure was seen for same-batch samples. Significantly lower normalized Chao1 diversity was found in patients with multiple sclerosis relative to controls. Patients carried 5 or 6 TRBV segments more frequently than controls did, and TRBV5-6, TRBV5-1 and TRBV20-1 were among them.

CDR1 is SGHVS and CDR2 is FNYEAQ in the germline V gene. V was cut by 5 bases and J by 4 bases, with 14 bases left in between. CDR3 length equals 14 residues. A remark on this clonotype: Its specificity is unknown.

Built from TCR beta cDNA, the libraries had unique molecular identifiers in them. With roughly 0.85 to 11 million T cells as the source, roughly 0.5 million cDNA molecules resulted. TCRdb processed the PCR reads anew with MiXCR; each CDR3 protein has one entry. Altogether more than 450,000 distinct CDR3 sequences are present, around 44% being singletons, with the ten largest covering 1.5% to 2%. This chain connects TRBV7-6 to TRBJ1-1; D is perhaps TRBD1 (6 bases). Sequenced: blood. This sequence originates from a girl aged 5-17 years with multiple sclerosis. The chain's CDR3 is CASSPSTGGTEAFF. CDR3 nucleotide sequence: TGTGCCAGCAGCCCGTCGACAGGCGGCACTGAAGCTTTCTTT.